Here is one T cell receptor beta chain with its context. No antigen is known for it. The sample comes from a study of T cell responses to AZD1222 COVID-19 vaccine. Study in general: Pooling of second doses given at about 4 or about 12 weeks was done. Study-wide results and caveats: The reported proportion of spike-specific TCRs targeting unmutated variant regions was nearly half. Once two AZD1222 doses were given, Spike-specific TCR breadth and depth went up. No day 14 peak samples; only post-peak repertoires were characterized.

Here immunoSEQ multiplex PCR was the method, and the copy in TCRdb shows in-frame clones only, minus some. The sample shows under 200,000 clones, 80% to 95% of them seen only once. V lost 3 bases to trimming and J lost 2 bases, with 11 bases between them. Germline CDR1 and CDR2: ENHRY and SYGVKD. CDR3 length: 15 residues. This specimen consisted of peripheral blood, obtained on day 0 of AZD1222 vaccination. This chain links TRBV10-3 with TRBJ2-1; possible D gene TRBD1, 5 bases. This TCR came from an adult in good health. CDR3 coding DNA: TGTGCCATCAGTGATGGGCAGGGTGCCTACAATGAGCAGTTCTTC. This translates into CAISDGQGAYNEQFF.